This T cell receptor (beta chain) was identified in a study of cytomegalovirus exposure and HLA in healthy donors. Of note for this clone: Its target is unknown.

Findings of the study overall: It was fewer than 200 TCR beta chains that were listed as cytomegalovirus-associated. High specificity and sensitivity for cytomegalovirus status were reported for the classifier.

Method: immunoSEQ multiplex PCR; TCRdb's copy keeps in-frame clones and lacks some. The table lists approximately 65,000 clones, approximately 91% of them singletons, with 3% to 3.5% in the top ten. The V gene's germline CDR1 is SGHAT and CDR2 FQNNGV. V dropped 1 base and J dropped 6 bases, with 13 bases sitting between them. The CDR3 is 14 residues long. The J gene is TRBJ2-7, the V gene TRBV11-2; perhaps TRBD2 as D (6 bases). The sample consisted of PBMCs. The receptor's source is a man younger than 35 in good health and CMV-seronegative. The CDR3 loop is CASSLVGGVGEQYF. The CDR3 DNA sequence: TGTGCCAGCAGCTTAGTGGGAGGAGTGGGCGAGCAGTACTTC.